These 14 T cell receptor beta chains were sequenced from one sample in a study of response to subunit inactivated influenza vaccine. TCRdb re-called the RT-PCR reads with MiXCR, one entry per CDR3 protein. Of a few hundred thousand distinct CDR3 sequences detected, 20% to 25% appear once; the ten largest clones hold about 9.4%. The source material was PBMCs from blood, sampled about 20 months after vaccination. These receptors were collected from a man aged 50 to 75 who received an inactivated influenza vaccine.

The chain recombines TRBV27 with TRBJ2-2, with TRBD1 as a possible D gene (5 bases). The germline V and J ends were trimmed by 3 bases and 7 bases, with 12 bases remaining between them. This CDR3 is built from 14 residues. CDR1 and CDR2 (germline): MNHEY, SMNVEV (reference sequence). As DNA, the CDR3 is TGTGCCAGCAGTTTCAGGGTTGTTGGCGGGGAGCTGTTTTTT. Protein: CASSFRVVGGELFF.

This clonotype was detected a few times. This sequence joins TRBV5-4 and TRBJ1-1; 8 bases agree with TRBD1. V lost 4 bases and J lost 7; bases outside the gene matches: 9. This CDR3 has 14 amino acids. The germline V gene has CDR1 SGHNT and CDR2 YYREEE (reference sequence). The DNA of the CDR3 is TGTGCCAGCAGCACGGGACAGGCGTTTAGTGAAGCTTTCTTT. Amino acid sequence: CASSTGQAFSEAFF.

This clonotype appeared once. Germline is not matched at one junction end, which may reflect a read error. The V call is TRBV10-3, the J call TRBJ2-3; D is perhaps TRBD1 or TRBD2 (5 bases each). CDR3 length equals 13 residues. Germline V lookup: CDR1 ENHRY, CDR2 SYGVKD. CDR3 loop: CAINRDRSDTQYF. The CDR3 DNA follows: TGTGCCATCAATAGGGACCGATCAGACACGCAGTATTTT.

This clonotype was seen many times. The chain employs TRBV6-6 and TRBJ1-5; no firm D call. Per germline, CDR1 MNHNY and CDR2 SVGAGI (reference sequence). V was pared by 8 bases and J by 9 bases, with 14 bases between. The CDR3 has 12 amino acids. CDR3 protein: CASSTSRGPQHF. The CDR3 bases are TGTGCCAGCTCCACTTCCCGGGGGCCCCAGCATTTT.

The chain couples TRBV11-2 to TRBJ1-1; tentatively, D is TRBD1 (5 bases). In germline, CDR1 is SGHAT, CDR2 FQNNGV. V was shortened by 6 bases and J by 6 bases, with 17 bases between the two germline ends. This CDR3 contains 14 residues. CDR3 DNA: TGTGCCAGCAGTCCTGGACATGCCATCCCTGAAGCTTTCTTT. Translating gives CASSPGHAIPEAFF.

This rearrangement joins TRBV7-9 to TRBJ1-4; unclear D gene. The ends were cut back, 5 bases at V and 8 bases at J, with 18 bases in the middle. CDR3 size: 15 residues. CDR1 is SEHNR and CDR2 is FQNEAQ in the germline V gene (reference sequence). DNA of the CDR3: TGTGCCAGCAGCCCCCAAGCCGGGGAACGGGAAAAACTGTTTTTT. Its protein product is CASSPQAGEREKLFF.

This clonotype was detected a few times. The chain couples TRBV3-1 to TRBJ2-1; D possibly corresponds to TRBD2 (6 bases). The CDR3 sequence is 14 residues long. The ends were cut back, 4 bases at V and 4 bases at J, with 11 bases in the middle. CDR1 is LGHDT and CDR2 is YNNKEL in the germline V gene (reference sequence). CDR3 sequence reads: CASSPGGAYNEQFF. CDR3 in DNA: TGTGCCAGCAGCCCCGGCGGGGCTTACAATGAGCAGTTCTTC.

This chain connects TRBV6-1 to TRBJ2-5, with 7 bases identical to TRBD1. The CDR3 totals 14 residues. With V trimmed by 4 bases and J by 5 bases, 7 bases remained unmatched. In germline, CDR1 is MNHNS, CDR2 SASEGT. The CDR3 loop reads CASSANDREETQYF. In nucleotides, the CDR3 is TGTGCCAGCAGTGCCAACGACAGGGAGGAGACCCAGTACTTC.

This clonotype was counted a few times. The CDR3 DNA reads TGTGCCAGCAGTTTACAGGGGACAGGGAATCAGCCCCAGCATTTT. This codes for CASSLQGTGNQPQHF. J is TRBJ1-5 and V is TRBV28, with TRBD1 identical over 9 bases. The CDR3 covers 15 residues. Germline V gene data show CDR1 as MDHEN and CDR2 as SYDVKM. The V and J ends lost 2 bases and 4 bases, in that order; junction bases with no gene match: 3. Full variable domain (missing parts from reference TRBV28 and TRBJ1-5): DVKVTQSSRYLVKRTGEKVFLECVQDMDHENMFWYRQDPGLGLRLIYFSYDVKMKEKGDIPEGYSVSREKKERFSLILESASTNQTSMYLCASSLQGTGNQPQHFGDGTRLSIL.

This clonotype was found many times. This CDR3 is CSARSGGPNTEAFF. For the CDR3, the DNA is TGCAGTGCTAGATCAGGGGGCCCGAACACTGAAGCTTTCTTT. The V call is TRBV20-1, the J call TRBJ1-1, with 8 bases fitting TRBD1. The CDR3 totals 14 residues. The ends lost 2 bases at V and 1 base at J; junction bases unmatched: 3. Germline CDR1 reads DFQATT; CDR2 reads SNEGSKA (reference sequence).

This clonotype was observed a few times. The chain employs TRBV4-1 and TRBJ1-1; D is possibly TRBD1 (5 bases). CDR3 length: 19 amino acids. Germline assignment: CDR1 MGHRA and CDR2 YSYEKL. V shed 3 bases and J shed 0 bases, with 23 bases lying between them. The CDR3 loop is CASSHRVTGRGKLNTEAFF. The CDR3 nucleotides are TGCGCCAGCAGCCACCGAGTAACAGGCCGGGGAAAATTGAACACTGAAGCTTTCTTT.

This clonotype has a handful of counts. V and J are TRBV6-2 or TRBV6-3 and TRBJ2-5, with 7 bases that match TRBD1. The ends lost 6 bases at V and 5 bases at J; junction bases unmatched: 9. Germline V gene sequence: CDR1 MNHEY, CDR2 SVGEGT. The CDR3 is 14 residues long. CDR3 sequence reads: CASRTTGRLETQYF. The CDR3 bases are TGTGCCAGCAGGACGACAGGGCGGCTCGAGACCCAGTACTTC.

This clonotype occurred many times. The rearrangement uses TRBV11-2 and TRBJ2-2, with TRBD1 matching over 7 bases. This CDR3 is built from 17 residues. The trim removed 0 bases at V and 1 base at J, leaving 5 bases unmatched. In germline, CDR1 is SGHAT, CDR2 FQNNGV. CDR3 in amino acids: CASSLDRRTGNTGELFF. The CDR3 nucleotides read TGTGCCAGCAGCTTAGATCGCCGGACAGGGAACACCGGGGAGCTGTTTTTT. Supplemented by reference TRBV11-2 and TRBJ2-2, the full variable domain reads EAGVAQSPRYKIIEKRQSVAFWCNPISGHATLYWYQQILGQGPKLLIQFQNNGVVDDSQLPKDRFSAERLKGVDSTLKIQPAKLEDSAVYLCASSLDRRTGNTGELFFGEGSRLTVL.

This clonotype was counted at least ten times. V gene TRBV5-1 combines with J gene TRBJ1-1; D gene unclear. Looked up from germline, CDR1 is SGHRS and CDR2 is YFSETQ. The length of the CDR3 is 16 residues. Deletions cut 4 bases from V and 4 bases from J, with 20 bases between. In DNA form, the CDR3 reads TGCGCCAGCAGCAAGGACGGAATGGGGAGGACCACTGAAGCTTTCTTT. It yields the protein CASSKDGMGRTTEAFF.